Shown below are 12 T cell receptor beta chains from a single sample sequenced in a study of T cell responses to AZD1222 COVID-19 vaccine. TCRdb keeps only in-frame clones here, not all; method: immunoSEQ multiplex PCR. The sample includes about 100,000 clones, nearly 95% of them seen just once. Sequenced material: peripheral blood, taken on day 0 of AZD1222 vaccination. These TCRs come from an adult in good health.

This CDR3 reads CASSLWASSYNEQFF. DNA of the CDR3: TGTGCCAGCAGTTTATGGGCGAGCTCCTACAATGAGCAGTTCTTC. The chain combines TRBV27 with TRBJ2-1, with D unresolved. Per the germline V gene, CDR1 is MNHEY and CDR2 is SMNVEV (reference sequence). The CDR3 is 15 residues long. V shed 1 base and J shed 0 bases, with 7 bases lying between them.

CDR3 nucleotides: TGTGCCAGCAGCCTGGCCAGGGCGCAGCAGTACTTC. This gives the protein CASSLARAQQYF. This chain connects TRBV5-8 to TRBJ2-7, with D possibly TRBD1 on 5 matching bases. CDR3 length: 12 amino acids. Trimming pared 4 bases from V and 8 bases from J, leaving 13 bases between. Per germline, CDR1 SGHTS and CDR2 YDEGEE.

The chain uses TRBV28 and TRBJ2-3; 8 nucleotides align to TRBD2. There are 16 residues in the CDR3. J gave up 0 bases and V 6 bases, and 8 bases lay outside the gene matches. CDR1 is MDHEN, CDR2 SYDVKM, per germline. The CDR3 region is CASSASGFRSTDTQYF. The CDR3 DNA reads TGTGCCAGCAGCGCTAGCGGGTTCCGTAGCACAGATACGCAGTATTTT.

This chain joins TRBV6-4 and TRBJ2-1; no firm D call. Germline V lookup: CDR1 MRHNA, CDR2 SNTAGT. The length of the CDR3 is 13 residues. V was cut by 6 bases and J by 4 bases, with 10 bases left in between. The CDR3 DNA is TGTGCCAGCAGCCTGACGGTTTACAATGAGCAGTTCTTC. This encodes CASSLTVYNEQFF.

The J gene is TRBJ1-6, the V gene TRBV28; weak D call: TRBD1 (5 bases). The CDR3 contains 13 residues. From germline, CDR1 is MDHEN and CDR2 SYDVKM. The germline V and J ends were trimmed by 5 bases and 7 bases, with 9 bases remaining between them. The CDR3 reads CASSRQLNSPLHF. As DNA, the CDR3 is TGTGCCAGCAGTAGACAGTTAAATTCACCCCTCCACTTT.

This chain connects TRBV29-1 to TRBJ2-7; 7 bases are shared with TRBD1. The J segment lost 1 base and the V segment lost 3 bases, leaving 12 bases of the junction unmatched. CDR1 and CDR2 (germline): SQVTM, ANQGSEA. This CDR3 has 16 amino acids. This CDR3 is CSVEMLRTGSSYEQYF. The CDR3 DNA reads TGCAGCGTTGAGATGTTACGGACAGGCTCATCCTACGAGCAGTACTTC.

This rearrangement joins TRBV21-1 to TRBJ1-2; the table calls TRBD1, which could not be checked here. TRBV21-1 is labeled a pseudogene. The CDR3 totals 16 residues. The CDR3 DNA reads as TGTGCCAGCAGCAAGGCCAGGACAGGCGGAAGGGATGGCTACACCTTC. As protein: CASSKARTGGRDGYTF.

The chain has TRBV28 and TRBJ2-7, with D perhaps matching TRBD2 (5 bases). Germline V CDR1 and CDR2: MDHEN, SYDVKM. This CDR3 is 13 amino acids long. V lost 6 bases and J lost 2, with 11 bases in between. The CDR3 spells CASSRGPAYEQYF. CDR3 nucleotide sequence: TGTGCCAGCAGCCGAGGGCCAGCCTACGAGCAGTACTTC.

This chain's CDR3 is CASRNGQGLAEAFF. The CDR3 bases are TGCGCCAGCAGGAATGGACAGGGTTTGGCTGAAGCTTTCTTT. The chain is built from TRBV5-1 and TRBJ1-1, with 8 bases that match TRBD1. Germline V gene sequence: CDR1 SGHRS, CDR2 YFSETQ. The CDR3 contains 14 residues. With 5 bases clipped from V and 6 bases from J, the junction kept 9 bases outside the gene matches.

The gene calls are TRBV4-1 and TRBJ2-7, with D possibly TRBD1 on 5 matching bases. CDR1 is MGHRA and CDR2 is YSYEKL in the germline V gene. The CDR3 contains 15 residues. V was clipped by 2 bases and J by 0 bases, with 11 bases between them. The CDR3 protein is CASSQSRAYSYEQYF. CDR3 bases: TGCGCCAGCAGCCAAAGCAGGGCGTACTCCTACGAGCAGTACTTC.

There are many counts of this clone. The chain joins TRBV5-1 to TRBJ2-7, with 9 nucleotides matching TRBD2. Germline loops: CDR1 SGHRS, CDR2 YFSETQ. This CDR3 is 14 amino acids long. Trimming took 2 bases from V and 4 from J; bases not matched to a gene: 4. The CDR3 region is CASSLKLAGYEQYF. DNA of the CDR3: TGCGCCAGCAGCTTAAAACTAGCGGGTTACGAGCAGTACTTC.

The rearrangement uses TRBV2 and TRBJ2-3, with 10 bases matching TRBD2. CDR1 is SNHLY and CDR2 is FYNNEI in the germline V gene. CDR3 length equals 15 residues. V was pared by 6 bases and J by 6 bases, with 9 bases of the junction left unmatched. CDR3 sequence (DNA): TGTGCCAGCAGCACCAGCGGGAGGGCCGGGGATACGCAGTATTTT. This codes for CASSTSGRAGDTQYF. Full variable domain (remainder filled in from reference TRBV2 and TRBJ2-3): EPEVTQTPSHQVTQMGQEVILRCVPISNHLYFYWYRQILGQKVEFLVSFYNNEISEKSEIFDDQFSVERPDGSNFTLKIRSTKLEDSAMYFCASSTSGRAGDTQYFGPGTRLTVL.